Listed below are T cell receptor beta chains from one sample, sequenced in a study of CD8 T cells in Susac syndrome. TCRdb re-analysed the immunoSEQ multiplex PCR reads in MiXCR, keeping a single row per CDR3 protein. The sample has 100,000 to 150,000 distinct CDR3 sequences, roughly 76% seen once. Sequencing was performed on CD8+ T cells from PBMCs. The receptors were sampled from a human donor with multiple sclerosis. The CDR3 runs from the conserved cysteine through the conserved F or W. Each record gives: J gene, clone size, D gene, V gene, CDR3 protein, CDR3 DNA. A D gene is named only where the DNA matches it firmly. Where a row states a size, it is once, few, many or the class of an expanded clone; other rows omit it.

>TRBJ1-3|.|.|TRBV12-3/TRBV12-4
CASRSQGLSGNTIYF
TGTGCCAGCAGGTCTCAGGGCCTCTCTGGAAACACCATATATTTT
>TRBJ2-2|.|.|TRBV7-2
CASSVSVNTGELFF
TGTGCCAGCAGCGTGAGTGTGAACACCGGGGAGCTGTTTTTT
>TRBJ2-3|.|.|TRBV6-6
CASSYSLSTLADTQYF
TGTGCCAGCAGTTACTCGCTATCCACCCTCGCAGATACGCAGTATTTT
>TRBJ2-7|.|.|TRBV18
CASSLPGPYEQYF
TGTGCCAGCTCACTACCCGGGCCCTACGAGCAGTACTTC
>TRBJ1-1|.|.|TRBV2
CAKTDPPTEAFF
TGTGCCAAAACAGATCCGCCCACTGAAGCTTTCTTT
>TRBJ2-1|.|TRBD2|TRBV4-1
CASSQRTSGSVSYNEQFF
TGCGCCAGCAGCCAAAGGACTAGCGGGAGCGTCTCCTACAATGAGCAGTTCTTC
>TRBJ2-1|few|.|TRBV7-6
CASSSVIGIGGINEQFF
TGTGCCAGCAGTTCAGTTATCGGTATAGGAGGGATCAATGAGCAGTTCTTC
>TRBJ1-4|.|.|TRBV27
CASSLWPSNEKLFF
TGTGCCAGCAGTTTATGGCCCAGCAATGAAAAACTGTTTTTT
>TRBJ2-1|.|.|TRBV10-3
CAISESIVSSYNEQFF
TGTGCCATCAGTGAGTCGATAGTGAGCTCCTACAATGAGCAGTTCTTC
>TRBJ2-7|.|TRBD2|TRBV6-2/TRBV6-3
CASAERGFEQYF
TGTGCCAGCGCCGAGCGGGGGTTCGAGCAGTACTTC
>TRBJ2-7|.|TRBD1|TRBV3-1
CASSPARGSTDYEQYF
TGTGCCAGCAGCCCGGCCAGGGGGAGTACCGACTACGAGCAGTACTTC
>TRBJ2-5|.|TRBD2|TRBV6-2/TRBV6-3
CASSSGLAGEVETQYF
TGTGCCAGCAGTTCAGGACTAGCGGGAGAGGTCGAGACCCAGTACTTC
>TRBJ1-3|.|TRBD1|TRBV29-1
CSVEADRGPGNTIYF
TGCAGCGTTGAAGCCGACAGGGGGCCTGGAAACACCATATATTTT
>TRBJ2-7|.|.|TRBV27
CASSLSESYEQYF
TGTGCCAGCAGTTTATCGGAGTCCTACGAGCAGTACTTC
>TRBJ2-5|.|.|TRBV15
CATSRADEAAQETQYF
TGTGCCACCAGCAGAGCCGATGAGGCAGCTCAAGAGACCCAGTACTTC
>TRBJ1-1|few|.|TRBV11-2
CASRMGGRTEAFF
TGTGCCAGCAGGATGGGCGGGCGCACTGAAGCTTTCTTT
>TRBJ1-1|.|.|TRBV6-5
CASSYSSGEAFTEAFF
TGTGCCAGCAGTTACTCATCGGGGGAAGCCTTTACTGAAGCTTTCTTT
>TRBJ1-2|.|.|TRBV11-2
CASSPATGFGYGYTF
TGTGCCAGCAGCCCAGCGACAGGATTTGGCTATGGCTACACCTTC
>TRBJ1-1|.|.|TRBV15
CATSRDPGLWTLNTEAFF
TGTGCCACCAGCAGAGACCCGGGACTATGGACCTTGAACACTGAAGCTTTCTTT
>TRBJ1-1|.|.|TRBV28
CASSFRGTLRAEAFF
TGTGCCAGCAGTTTCCGGGGGACTCTGCGCGCTGAAGCTTTCTTT
>TRBJ2-3|.|TRBD2|TRBV25-1
CASSEGIAGVGAHTDTQYF
TGTGCCAGCAGCGAGGGGATAGCGGGGGTTGGGGCTCACACAGATACGCAGTATTTT
>TRBJ2-3|once|TRBD2|TRBV28
CASSVSGGAGDTQYF
TGTGCCAGCAGCGTTAGCGGGGGGGCAGGAGATACGCAGTATTTT
>TRBJ2-7|few|.|TRBV7-9
CASSSDGFYEQYF
TGTGCCAGCAGCTCCGACGGGTTCTACGAGCAGTACTTC
>TRBJ2-4|.|.|TRBV24-1
CATSDGGWGENIQYF
TGTGCCACCAGTGATGGCGGATGGGGGGAAAACATTCAGTACTTC
>TRBJ1-1|.|.|TRBV27
CASSFDKALEAFF
TGTGCCAGCAGTTTTGATAAGGCCCTGGAAGCTTTCTTT
>TRBJ2-2|once|.|TRBV6-6
CASSWFSPNTGELFF
TGTGCCAGCAGCTGGTTCTCTCCGAACACCGGGGAGCTGTTTTTT
>TRBJ1-5|.|.|TRBV2
CASSEFPNQPQHF
TGTGCCAGCAGTGAATTTCCCAATCAGCCCCAGCATTTT
>TRBJ2-5|once|.|TRBV7-8
CASSLEWAGEKTQYF
TGTGCCAGCAGCTTAGAGTGGGCAGGGGAAAAGACCCAGTACTTC
>TRBJ2-1|.|.|TRBV20-1
CSARAELNFPYNEQFF
TGCAGTGCTAGAGCAGAGTTGAACTTCCCCTACAATGAGCAGTTCTTC
>TRBJ2-2|once|.|TRBV20-1
CSVDTSFTGELFF
TGCAGTGTAGACACTAGTTTTACCGGGGAGCTGTTTTTT
>TRBJ2-3|.|TRBD1|TRBV6-5
CASSSGTGITDTQYF
TGTGCCAGCAGTTCCGGGACAGGGATCACAGATACGCAGTATTTT
>TRBJ1-2|.|.|TRBV7-9
CASNSLADSDYGYTF
TGTGCCAGCAACTCTTTGGCGGATTCAGACTATGGCTACACCTTC
>TRBJ2-7|few|TRBD1|TRBV6-5
CASSYSNGDRDSYEQYF
TGTGCCAGCAGTTACTCAAATGGTGACAGGGACTCCTACGAGCAGTACTTC
>TRBJ1-3|.|.|TRBV11-3
CASSSMRDTIYF
TGTGCCAGCAGCTCCATGAGGGACACCATATATTTT
>TRBJ2-1|.|.|TRBV19
CASSTSTRSYNEQFF
TGTGCCAGTAGTACCTCAACTAGATCCTACAATGAGCAGTTCTTC
>TRBJ2-3|.|.|TRBV7-9
CASSLASSLNTQYF
TGTGCCAGCAGCTTAGCGTCGTCCCTAAACACGCAGTATTTT
>TRBJ2-5|.|.|TRBV4-3
CASSPKGGGPAETQYF
TGCGCCAGCAGCCCCAAGGGGGGAGGGCCCGCAGAGACCCAGTACTTC
>TRBJ2-7|few|.|TRBV5-6
CASRDRGSPYEQYF
TGTGCCAGCAGGGATCGGGGGTCCCCCTACGAGCAGTACTTC
>TRBJ1-1|.|.|TRBV4-3
CASSQEPEGFRTEAFF
TGCGCCAGCAGCCAAGAACCGGAAGGCTTTCGGACTGAAGCTTTCTTT
>TRBJ2-5|.|TRBD2|TRBV24-1
CATSDSGSGRWETQYF
TGTGCCACCAGTGATTCGGGTAGCGGGAGATGGGAGACCCAGTACTTC
>TRBJ2-3|.|.|TRBV4-3
CASSQDSRGGDTQYF
TGCGCCAGCAGCCAAGATTCTAGAGGGGGAGATACGCAGTATTTT
>TRBJ1-4|.|TRBD1|TRBV27
CASSLYADRAHNEKLFF
TGTGCCAGCAGTCTCTACGCAGACAGGGCCCATAATGAAAAACTGTTTTTT
>TRBJ1-1|.|.|TRBV19
CASSIGAWNTEAFF
TGTGCCAGTAGTATTGGGGCATGGAACACTGAAGCTTTCTTT
>TRBJ2-2|.|.|TRBV28
CARSHRVTGELFF
TGTGCCAGGAGTCACAGGGTCACCGGGGAGCTGTTTTTT
>TRBJ2-7|.|.|TRBV12-3/TRBV12-4
CASSLFAGPDGGGSYEQYF
TGTGCCAGCAGTTTGTTCGCCGGGCCAGACGGAGGAGGGTCCTACGAGCAGTACTTC
>TRBJ2-1|.|.|TRBV4-1
CASSPPGGFDSYNEQFF
TGCGCCAGCAGCCCTCCAGGGGGGTTCGACTCCTACAATGAGCAGTTCTTC
>TRBJ2-1|few|.|TRBV13
CASGDYNEQFF
TGTGCCAGCGGGGATTACAATGAGCAGTTCTTC
>TRBJ1-1|.|.|TRBV20-1
CSARDLKGNTEAFF
TGCAGTGCTAGAGATCTCAAGGGGAACACTGAAGCTTTCTTT
>TRBJ2-1|.|.|TRBV20-1
CSARDFGSSSYNEQFF
TGCAGTGCTAGAGATTTTGGTTCTAGCTCCTACAATGAGCAGTTCTTC
>TRBJ2-1|.|.|TRBV19
CASSIVNYNEQFF
TGTGCCAGTAGTATCGTGAACTACAATGAGCAGTTCTTC
>TRBJ2-1|.|TRBD2|TRBV7-9
CASSLGLAGGRNEQFF
TGTGCCAGCAGCCTCGGACTAGCGGGGGGGCGGAATGAGCAGTTCTTC
>TRBJ2-2|.|.|TRBV6-1
CASSTENLQVVFAGELFF
TGTGCCAGCAGCACCGAGAACCTTCAGGTTGTTTTTGCCGGGGAGCTGTTTTTT
>TRBJ2-3|.|.|TRBV24-1
CATSADPAGTDTQYF
TGTGCCACCAGTGCCGACCCTGCTGGCACAGATACGCAGTATTTT